Below, one T cell receptor beta chain is given with its context. The data stem from a study of blood T cell repertoires in COVID-19. The CDR3 has 17 residues. Between the trimmed V and J ends, which lost 3 bases and 4 bases, there was a span of 19 bases. Germline V CDR1 and CDR2: SGHRS, YFSETQ. Assay used: immunoSEQ multiplex PCR; TCRdb lists only in-frame clones, some missing. Of 390,000 or so clones detected, roughly nine tenths appear once; the ten largest clones hold about 1%. The sample was PBMCs or T cells enriched from blood (not recorded which). The clonotype originates from a man aged 18 to 30 who had recovered from COVID-19. The rearrangement uses TRBV5-1 and TRBJ1-4, with a possible D match to TRBD1 (6 bases). CDR3 in DNA: TGCGCCAGCAGCTCACGTAGTCCCGGACAGATTAATGAAAAACTGTTTTTT. Translating it yields CASSSRSPGQINEKLFF.